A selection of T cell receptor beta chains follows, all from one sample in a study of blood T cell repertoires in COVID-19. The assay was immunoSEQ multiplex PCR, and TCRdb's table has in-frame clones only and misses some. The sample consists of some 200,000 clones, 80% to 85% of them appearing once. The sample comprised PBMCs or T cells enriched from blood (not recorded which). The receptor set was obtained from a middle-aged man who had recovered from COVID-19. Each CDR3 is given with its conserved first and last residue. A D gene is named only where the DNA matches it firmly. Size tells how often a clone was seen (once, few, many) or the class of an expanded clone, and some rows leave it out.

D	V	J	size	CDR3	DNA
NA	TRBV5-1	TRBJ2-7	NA	CASSLARYEWHF	TGCGCCAGCAGCTTGGCCCGTTACGAATGGCACTTC
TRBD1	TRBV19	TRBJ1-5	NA	CASSIGTGDQPQHF	TGTGCCAGTAGTATAGGGACAGGGGACCAGCCCCAGCATTTT
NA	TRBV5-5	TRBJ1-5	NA	CASRRGEVSNQPQHF	TGTGCCAGCAGGCGAGGGGAGGTAAGCAATCAGCCCCAGCATTTT
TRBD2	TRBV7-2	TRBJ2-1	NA	CASSFSGGGYNEQFF	TGTGCCAGCAGCTTTAGCGGGGGGGGGTACAATGAGCAGTTCTTC
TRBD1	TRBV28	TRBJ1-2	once	CASSPGQGAFGYTF	TGTGCCAGCAGCCCGGGACAGGGGGCCTTTGGCTACACCTTC
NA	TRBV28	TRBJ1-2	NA	CASNEGANYGYTF	TGTGCCAGCAATGAGGGGGCTAACTATGGCTACACCTTC
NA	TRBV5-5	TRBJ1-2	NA	CASSLGTTSGYGYTF	TGTGCCAGCAGCTTGGGGACAACCTCGGGCTATGGCTACACCTTC
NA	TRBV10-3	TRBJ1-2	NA	CAIAERSLGSGYTF	TGTGCCATAGCGGAAAGGTCTCTTGGTTCTGGCTACACCTTC
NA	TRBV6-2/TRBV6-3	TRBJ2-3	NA	CASSYQGSLPDTQYF	TGTGCCAGCAGTTACCAGGGTAGCTTACCAGATACGCAGTATTTT
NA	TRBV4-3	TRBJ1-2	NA	CASSLSVYYGYTF	TGCGCCAGCAGCTTAAGCGTCTACTATGGCTACACCTTC
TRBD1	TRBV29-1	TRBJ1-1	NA	CSAGDRNTEAFF	TGCAGCGCTGGGGACAGAAACACTGAAGCTTTCTTT
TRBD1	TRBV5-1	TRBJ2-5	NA	CASSWGTGGTQETQYF	TGCGCCAGCAGCTGGGGGACAGGGGGAACCCAAGAGACCCAGTACTTC
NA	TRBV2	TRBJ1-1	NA	CASSVGAAKNTEAFF	TGTGCCAGCAGTGTTGGGGCGGCAAAGAACACTGAAGCTTTCTTT
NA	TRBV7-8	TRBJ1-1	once	CASSQMRVLNTEAFF	TGTGCCAGCAGCCAAATGAGGGTATTGAACACTGAAGCTTTCTTT
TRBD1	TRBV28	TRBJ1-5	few	CASRTPTGENQPQHF	TGTGCCAGCAGGACTCCGACAGGGGAAAATCAGCCCCAGCATTTT
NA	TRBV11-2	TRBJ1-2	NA	CASTLGAGYGYTF	TGTGCCAGCACTTTGGGGGCTGGCTATGGCTACACCTTC
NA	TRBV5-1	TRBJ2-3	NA	CASSPSFGTSTDTQYF	TGCGCCAGCAGCCCTAGCTTTGGGACTAGCACAGATACGCAGTATTTT
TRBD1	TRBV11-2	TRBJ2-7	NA	CASRRQGSHEQYF	TGTGCCAGCAGACGACAGGGTTCCCACGAGCAGTACTTC
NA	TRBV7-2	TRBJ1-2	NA	CASSLAIGDNYGYTF	TGTGCCAGCAGCTTAGCGATCGGAGATAACTATGGCTACACCTTC
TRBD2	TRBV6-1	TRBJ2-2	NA	CASSEIGRSGGPTGELFF	TGTGCCAGCAGTGAAATAGGGAGGAGCGGGGGCCCCACCGGGGAGCTGTTTTTT
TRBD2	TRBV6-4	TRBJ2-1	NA	CASRGTSGGQNIGEQFF	TGTGCCAGCAGAGGGACTAGCGGGGGCCAAAACATAGGTGAGCAGTTCTTC
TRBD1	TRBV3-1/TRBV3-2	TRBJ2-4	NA	CASSRQGLAKNIQYF	TGTGCCAGCAGCCGACAGGGCTTAGCCAAAAACATTCAGTACTTC
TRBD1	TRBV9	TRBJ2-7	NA	CASSGGTANSYEQYF	TGTGCCAGCAGCGGGGGGACAGCCAACTCCTACGAGCAGTACTTC
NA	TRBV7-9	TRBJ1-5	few	CASSRGREAQHF	TGTGCCAGCAGCAGGGGGAGAGAGGCCCAGCATTTT
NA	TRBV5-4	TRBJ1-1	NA	CASSFEGAGNTEAFF	TGTGCCAGCAGCTTCGAGGGCGCGGGAAACACTGAAGCTTTCTTT
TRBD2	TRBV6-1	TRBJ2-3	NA	CASSARRTGTSGTDTQYF	TGTGCCAGCAGTGCCAGACGGACCGGGACTAGCGGAACAGATACGCAGTATTTT
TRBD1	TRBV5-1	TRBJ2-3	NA	CASSLNMLRDRGADTQYF	TGCGCCAGCAGCTTGAATATGTTACGGGACAGGGGCGCAGATACGCAGTATTTT
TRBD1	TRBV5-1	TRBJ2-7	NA	CASSPGGTYEQYF	TGCGCCAGCAGTCCAGGGGGCACCTACGAGCAGTACTTC
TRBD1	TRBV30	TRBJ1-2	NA	CACDRGVDGYTF	TGTGCCTGCGACAGGGGGGTCGATGGCTACACCTTC
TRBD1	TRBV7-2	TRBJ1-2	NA	CASSLAHRGSYGYTF	TGTGCCAGCAGCTTAGCGCACAGGGGAAGCTATGGCTACACCTTC
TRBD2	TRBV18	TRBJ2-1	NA	CASSRTGGGTYNEQFF	TGTGCCAGCTCGCGTACGGGCGGGGGAACCTACAATGAGCAGTTCTTC
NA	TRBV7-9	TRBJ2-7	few	CASSLGNPVSYEQYF	TGTGCCAGCAGCTTAGGCAATCCGGTCTCCTACGAGCAGTACTTC
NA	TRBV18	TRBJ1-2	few	CASSPSHTANYGYTF	TGTGCCAGCTCACCAAGTCACACAGCTAACTATGGCTACACCTTC
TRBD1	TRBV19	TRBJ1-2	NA	CASSLQGANYGYTF	TGTGCCAGTAGTCTACAGGGGGCAAACTATGGCTACACCTTC
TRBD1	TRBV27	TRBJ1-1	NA	CASSLSDRGNTEAFF	TGTGCCAGCAGTTTATCTGACAGGGGGAACACTGAAGCTTTCTTT
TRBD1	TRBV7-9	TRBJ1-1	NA	CASSSTGDWAEAFF	TGTGCCAGCAGCTCTACAGGGGATTGGGCTGAAGCTTTCTTT
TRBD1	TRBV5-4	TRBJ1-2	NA	CASSSRQGNYGYTF	TGTGCCAGCAGCTCCCGACAGGGTAACTATGGCTACACCTTC
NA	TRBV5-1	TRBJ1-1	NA	CASSLVSNTEAFF	TGCGCCAGCAGCTTGGTCTCGAACACTGAAGCTTTCTTT
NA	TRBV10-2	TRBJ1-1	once	CASSESGPNTEAFF	TGCGCCAGCAGTGAGTCGGGGCCGAACACTGAAGCTTTCTTT